This is a list of T cell receptor beta chains from one sample in a study of T cell responses to AZD1222 COVID-19 vaccine. Sequenced by immunoSEQ multiplex PCR; TCRdb stores in-frame clones only, minus some. Seen here are about 78,000 clones, 87% observed once, and the top ten hold roughly 24%. Sequencing used peripheral blood, obtained on day 0 of AZD1222 vaccination. The origin of the receptors is an adult in good health. The CDR3 runs from the conserved cysteine through the conserved F or W. A D gene is named only where the DNA matches it firmly. Some rows mark clone size as missing; the rest say once, few, many or name a class of expanded clone.

>TRBJ1-3|.|.|TRBV5-1
CASSPFRDKASIGNTIYF
TGCGCCAGCAGCCCTTTCCGGGACAAGGCTTCAATTGGAAACACCATATATTTT
>TRBJ2-5|TRBD2|.|TRBV29-1
CSVSGTSGRAGSETQYF
TGCAGCGTTTCCGGGACTAGCGGGAGGGCCGGCAGTGAGACCCAGTACTTC
>TRBJ2-1|.|.|TRBV7-2
CASSRLLGLYNEQFF
TGTGCCAGCAGTCGCCTTTTGGGGTTATACAATGAGCAGTTCTTC
>TRBJ2-7|TRBD1|once|TRBV19
CASSIGTGDYEQYF
TGTGCCAGTAGTATCGGGACAGGGGACTACGAGCAGTACTTC
>TRBJ2-5|.|few|TRBV5-1
CASSLGSRGLGETQYF
TGCGCCAGCAGCTTAGGTTCCCGGGGGTTAGGGGAGACCCAGTACTTC
>TRBJ1-2|.|.|TRBV4-3
CASSQDSTPRNGYTF
TGCGCCAGCAGCCAAGATAGTACCCCCCGAAATGGCTACACCTTC
>TRBJ1-1|.|.|TRBV5-1
CASSLVESEAFF
TGCGCCAGCAGCTTGGTTGAAAGTGAAGCTTTCTTT
>TRBJ2-1|.|.|TRBV19
CASRRQLSYNEQFF
TGTGCCAGTCGTCGGCAATTGTCCTACAATGAGCAGTTCTTC
>TRBJ1-5|.|.|TRBV18
CASSLSRDQPQHF
TGTGCCAGCTCACTGAGCAGGGATCAGCCCCAGCATTTT
>TRBJ2-3|.|once|TRBV7-6
CASSLGTDTQYF
TGTGCCAGCAGCTTAGGCACAGATACGCAGTATTTT
>TRBJ1-2|.|.|TRBV19
CASSIGRGARGYTF
TGTGCCAGTAGTATCGGTCGAGGGGCGAGGGGCTACACCTTC
>TRBJ1-4|.|.|TRBV5-1
CASSLRPNEKLFF
TGCGCCAGCAGCTTGCGTCCTAATGAAAAACTGTTTTTT
>TRBJ2-1|TRBD2|.|TRBV18
CASSPWTGGPSSYNEQFF
TGTGCCAGCTCACCCTGGACGGGGGGGCCAAGCTCCTACAATGAGCAGTTCTTC
>TRBJ2-1|.|.|TRBV6-2/TRBV6-3
CASSSGTSYNEQFF
TGTGCCAGCAGTAGCGGGACATCTTACAATGAGCAGTTCTTC